This T cell receptor (beta chain) comes out of a study of cytomegalovirus exposure and HLA in healthy donors. Whole-study context: The roughly 110 validation repertoires used the same platform as the 550 to 750 first-cohort repertoires, a later analysis reported. General study points: Subsequent analysis revealed that first-cohort TCR clusters tended to co-occur in the roughly 120 validation repertoires.

This CDR3 has 17 residues. Deletions cut 1 base from V and 0 bases from J, with 15 bases between. The V gene's germline CDR1 is SSHAT and CDR2 FNYEAQ (reference sequence). Assay: immunoSEQ multiplex PCR; the TCRdb copy retains only in-frame clones and omits some. This table holds 250,000 or so clones, around nine tenths found once. This clone came up a few times. Its antigen is not identified. Material: PBMCs. This chain connects TRBV7-7 to TRBJ2-5; D is ambiguous. The TCR was taken from a man between 18 and 35 years old in good health and CMV-seronegative. This CDR3 is CASSLGPSHTYQETQYF. CDR3 coding DNA: TGTGCCAGCAGCTTAGGCCCTAGTCATACTTACCAAGAGACCCAGTACTTC.